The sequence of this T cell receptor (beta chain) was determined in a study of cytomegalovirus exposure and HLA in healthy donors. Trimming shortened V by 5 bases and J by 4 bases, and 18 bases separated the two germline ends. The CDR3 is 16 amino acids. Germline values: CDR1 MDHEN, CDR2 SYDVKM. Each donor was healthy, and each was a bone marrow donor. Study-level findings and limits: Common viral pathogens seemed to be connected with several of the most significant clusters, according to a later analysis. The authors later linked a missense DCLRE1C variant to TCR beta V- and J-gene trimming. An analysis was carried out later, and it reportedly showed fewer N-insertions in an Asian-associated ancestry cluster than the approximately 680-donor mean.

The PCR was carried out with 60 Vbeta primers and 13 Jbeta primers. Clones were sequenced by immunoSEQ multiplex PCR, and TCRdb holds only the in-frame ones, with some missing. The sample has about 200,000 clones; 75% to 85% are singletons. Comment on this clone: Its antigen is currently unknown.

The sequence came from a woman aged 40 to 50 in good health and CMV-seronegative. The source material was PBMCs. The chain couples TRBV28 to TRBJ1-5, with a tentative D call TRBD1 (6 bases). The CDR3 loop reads CASSPSTDSQNQPQHF. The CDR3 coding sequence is TGTGCCAGCAGTCCATCAACGGACAGTCAAAATCAGCCCCAGCATTTT. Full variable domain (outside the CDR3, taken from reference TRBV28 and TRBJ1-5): DVKVTQSSRYLVKRTGEKVFLECVQDMDHENMFWYRQDPGLGLRLIYFSYDVKMKEKGDIPEGYSVSREKKERFSLILESASTNQTSMYLCASSPSTDSQNQPQHFGDGTRLSIL.